A selection of T cell receptor beta chains follows, all from one sample in a study of CD8+CD57+ T cells in acquired aplastic anemia. From the reads, TCRdb called clonotypes with MiXCR, one entry per CDR3 protein. The sample lists some 120,000 distinct CDR3 sequences, 48% seen once, with under 3% in the top ten. Specimen: sorted CD4+, CD8+, or CD8+CD57+ T cells (not recorded which) from PBMCs. The receptors were sampled from a human donor in good health, serving as a control. Both conserved end residues are part of each CDR3. The order of the fields is J gene, V gene, D gene, clone size, CDR3 protein, CDR3 DNA. A D gene is named only where the DNA matches it firmly. Clone size appears in some rows only: once, few, many, or a class for an expanded clone.

J gene: TRBJ2-7
V gene: TRBV20-1
D gene: NA
clone size: many
CDR3 protein: CSAPGMSSYEQYF
CDR3 DNA: TGCAGTGCCCCAGGGATGAGCTCCTACGAGCAGTACTTC

J gene: TRBJ1-2
V gene: TRBV10-3
D gene: TRBD1
clone size: NA
CDR3 protein: CAISESHRGVGGYTF
CDR3 DNA: TGTGCCATCAGTGAGTCGCACAGGGGTGTAGGTGGCTACACCTTC

J gene: TRBJ2-7
V gene: TRBV10-3
D gene: NA
clone size: few
CDR3 protein: CAISQDYEQYF
CDR3 DNA: TGTGCCATCAGCCAGGACTACGAGCAGTACTTC

J gene: TRBJ1-5
V gene: TRBV6-1
D gene: NA
clone size: many
CDR3 protein: CARRRGNQPQHF
CDR3 DNA: TGTGCCAGGCGGAGGGGGAATCAGCCCCAGCATTTT

J gene: TRBJ1-5
V gene: TRBV5-6
D gene: NA
clone size: many
CDR3 protein: CASSLEQGGQPQHF
CDR3 DNA: TGTGCCAGCAGCTTGGAACAGGGAGGCCAGCCCCAGCATTTT

J gene: TRBJ2-1
V gene: TRBV29-1
D gene: TRBD2
clone size: NA
CDR3 protein: CSVSRLAGYNEQFF
CDR3 DNA: TGCAGCGTTTCACGACTAGCGGGGTACAATGAGCAGTTCTTC

J gene: TRBJ1-1
V gene: TRBV7-6
D gene: NA
clone size: NA
CDR3 protein: CASSSRKSGTGAFF
CDR3 DNA: TGTGCCAGCAGCTCGAGGAAATCGGGGACTGGAGCTTTCTTT

J gene: TRBJ2-7
V gene: TRBV20-1
D gene: NA
clone size: NA
CDR3 protein: CSARFGGSSYEQYF
CDR3 DNA: TGCAGTGCTAGATTTGGCGGGTCCTCCTACGAGCAGTACTTC

J gene: TRBJ2-3
V gene: TRBV4-2
D gene: TRBD1
clone size: many
CDR3 protein: CASRGTGGTDTQYF
CDR3 DNA: TGTGCCAGCAGAGGGACAGGGGGCACAGATACGCAGTATTTT

J gene: TRBJ1-2
V gene: TRBV7-2
D gene: NA
clone size: NA
CDR3 protein: CASSLWTANYGYTF
CDR3 DNA: TGTGCCAGCAGCCTCTGGACAGCTAACTATGGCTACACCTTC

J gene: TRBJ2-3
V gene: TRBV7-2
D gene: NA
clone size: many
CDR3 protein: CASSSLLDTQYF
CDR3 DNA: TGTGCCAGCAGCTCCCTCTTGGATACGCAGTATTTT

J gene: TRBJ1-1
V gene: TRBV7-9
D gene: NA
clone size: once
CDR3 protein: CASSLSAGMNTEAFF
CDR3 DNA: TGTGCCAGCAGCTTATCGGCAGGGATGAACACTGAAGCTTTCTTT

J gene: TRBJ1-3
V gene: TRBV19
D gene: NA
clone size: many
CDR3 protein: CASSISQGRNTIYF
CDR3 DNA: TGTGCCAGTAGTATATCCCAGGGGAGGAACACCATATATTTT

J gene: TRBJ1-5
V gene: TRBV30
D gene: NA
clone size: NA
CDR3 protein: CAWSGDLNQPQHF
CDR3 DNA: TGTGCCTGGAGTGGGGACCTTAATCAGCCCCAGCATTTT

J gene: TRBJ1-6
V gene: TRBV9
D gene: NA
clone size: many
CDR3 protein: CASSPANSPLHF
CDR3 DNA: TGTGCCAGCAGCCCCGCGAATTCACCCCTCCACTTT

J gene: TRBJ2-1
V gene: TRBV14
D gene: NA
clone size: NA
CDR3 protein: CASSPGGYEQFF
CDR3 DNA: TGTGCCAGCAGCCCCGGGGGATATGAGCAGTTCTTC

J gene: TRBJ2-1
V gene: TRBV2
D gene: TRBD2
clone size: NA
CDR3 protein: CASSEGLAGYYEQFF
CDR3 DNA: TGTGCCAGCAGTGAAGGTTTAGCGGGTTATTATGAGCAGTTCTTC

J gene: TRBJ2-3
V gene: TRBV5-1
D gene: TRBD1
clone size: many
CDR3 protein: CASSSTGTVGDTQYF
CDR3 DNA: TGCGCCAGCAGCTCGACCGGGACAGTGGGAGATACGCAGTATTTT

J gene: TRBJ1-3
V gene: TRBV29-1
D gene: NA
clone size: NA
CDR3 protein: CSVTSTQGNTIYF
CDR3 DNA: TGCAGCGTGACATCCACACAAGGAAACACCATATATTTT

J gene: TRBJ2-6
V gene: TRBV25-1
D gene: NA
clone size: NA
CDR3 protein: CASRADISGANVLTF
CDR3 DNA: TGTGCCAGCAGGGCTGACATCTCTGGGGCCAACGTCCTGACTTTC

J gene: TRBJ2-1
V gene: TRBV15
D gene: NA
clone size: once
CDR3 protein: CATSTSATSYNEQFF
CDR3 DNA: TGTGCCACCAGCACTAGCGCCACGTCCTACAATGAGCAGTTCTTC

J gene: TRBJ2-3
V gene: TRBV10-3
D gene: NA
clone size: NA
CDR3 protein: CASSRGGGGGTDTQYF
CDR3 DNA: TGTGCCAGCAGCCGCGGAGGGGGAGGGGGCACAGATACGCAGTATTTT

J gene: TRBJ2-3
V gene: TRBV6-1
D gene: TRBD1
clone size: NA
CDR3 protein: CASRGRQGGTDTQYF
CDR3 DNA: TGTGCCAGCAGGGGACGACAGGGGGGAACAGATACGCAGTACTTT

J gene: TRBJ1-1
V gene: TRBV30
D gene: TRBD1
clone size: many
CDR3 protein: CAWSVGSGTGRRAFF
CDR3 DNA: TGTGCCTGGAGTGTAGGTTCCGGGACAGGACGAAGAGCTTTCTTT

J gene: TRBJ2-5
V gene: TRBV7-3
D gene: NA
clone size: NA
CDR3 protein: CASSLGRSGVGMQETQYF
CDR3 DNA: TGTGCCAGCAGCTTAGGGCGGTCAGGGGTCGGTATGCAAGAGACCCAGTACTTC

J gene: TRBJ2-1
V gene: TRBV29-1
D gene: NA
clone size: NA
CDR3 protein: CSVRDTRRANEQFF
CDR3 DNA: TGCAGCGTCCGGGATACTCGAAGGGCCAATGAGCAGTTCTTC

J gene: TRBJ1-1
V gene: TRBV15
D gene: NA
clone size: NA
CDR3 protein: CATSRPRGHTVSRTEAFF
CDR3 DNA: TGTGCCACCAGCAGGCCTCGTGGGCACACAGTTTCGAGGACTGAAGCTTTCTTT

J gene: TRBJ1-2
V gene: TRBV9
D gene: TRBD1
clone size: NA
CDR3 protein: CASSDRGPSVYGHTF
CDR3 DNA: TGTGCCAGCAGCGACAGGGGGCCTTCGGTCTATGGCCACACCTTC

J gene: TRBJ2-7
V gene: TRBV9
D gene: NA
clone size: many
CDR3 protein: CASSVGQKDEQYF
CDR3 DNA: TGTGCCAGCAGCGTAGGGCAAAAAGACGAGCAGTACTTC

J gene: TRBJ1-4
V gene: TRBV6-5
D gene: NA
clone size: many
CDR3 protein: CASSYGRTEKLFF
CDR3 DNA: TGTGCCAGCAGTTACGGCCGGACGGAAAAACTGTTTTTT